One TCR beta chain is described in this entry. The CDR3 loop spans 15 amino acids. Trimming removed 0 bases at V and 6 bases at J, with 13 bases between. Germline V gene data show CDR1 as KGHSH and CDR2 as LQKENI. This sample was taken from a study of blood T cell repertoires in COVID-19. Study as a whole: Researchers got acute and convalescent COVID-19 samples from the United States, Italy and Spain.

What the recovered Cohort 3 donors had was two negative PCRs, clearance, or symptom resolution. Authors' analysis steps: Estimated nucleated cell counts came from reference gene primer amplification. Profiling relied on immunoSEQ multiplex PCR, and the TCRdb table lists in-frame clones only, not all of them. V, J and clone size are those of that table, while D and trimming were read from the DNA. The repertoire consists of fewer than 400,000 clones, with 88% occurring once and the leading ten covering about 5%. V and J are TRBV18 and TRBJ2-3; possibly TRBD1 for D (6 bases). The sample taken for sequencing was PBMCs or T cells enriched from blood (not recorded which). The sequence came from a man aged 30-40 years who had recovered from COVID-19. CDR3 residues: CASSPPGTKGDTQYF. Here the CDR3 DNA reads TGTGCCAGCTCACCACCGGGGACAAAGGGGGATACGCAGTATTTT.